This T cell receptor (beta chain) emerged from a study of T cell responses to AZD1222 COVID-19 vaccine (dated by TCRdb to about 2021). Notes on the research overall: A total of approximately 240 trial participants underwent TCR sequencing, of whom 200 to 220 had received two doses of AZD1222 and around 25 had received two doses of the MenACWY control vaccine. Trial participants were enrolled by age into subgroups of 18-55, 56-69 and 70-plus years, and around 150, 28 and 57 TCR-sequenced participants, respectively, were included in these subgroups. The full study reports these points: The whole spike protein was spanned by vaccine-associated CD4 TCRs, and dominant responses were seen in regions 160-218 and 743-854. Reportedly, close to half of the unique spike-specific TCRs recognized epitopes lying outside the regions that are mutated in the B.1.351 and B.1.1.7 variants. Participants were mostly white British and included more females than males, and it was suggested by the authors that clonal diversity may have been underestimated. Because no day 14 peak-response samples were available, the repertoires could be characterized only after the peak T cell response. After two AZD1222 doses, spike-specific TCR breadth and depth were significantly higher than at day 0 and than in MenACWY recipients. Conclusions about previously exposed vaccinees are limited, since just five or six AZD1222 recipients were seropositive for SARS-CoV-2 at baseline. The 56-69-year group was small, and its depth increase did not reach significance, likely because of low power.

Read against the paper, the sample's time point label means: about 28 days (+/-7) after the second vaccine dose. AZD1222 recipients given second doses at about 4 weeks or at about 12 weeks were pooled, since spike-specific TCR depth and breadth were not found to differ between the two schedules. The vaccinee samples were drawn from two UK trials, COV001 and COV002, one of which was a single-blind randomized controlled phase 2/3 trial testing AZD1222 (ChAdOx1 nCoV-19) in healthy adults. For TCRbeta chain sequencing, PBMC samples from trial participants were taken at day 0 and at day 28 after the second dose. The CDR3 regions of human TCRbeta chains were analyzed by immunosequencing. The original pipeline was this. Repertoire TCRs were matched against a reference library of SARS-CoV-2-specific TCRs generated with the MIRA antigen-specificity platform. Breadth was defined as the fraction of unique TCRs that were SARS-CoV-2-associated. Depth was defined as the fraction of total T cells that were SARS-CoV-2-associated. Using the MIRA data, every spike-specific TCR was mapped to the spike region that the TCR reacted to and assigned to either a CD4 or a CD8 class. Log10-transformed breadth and depth values were compared by one-way ANOVA with Sidak's multiple comparisons tests. Entries here come from immuneACCESS through TCRdb and include only in-frame sequences with V and J called. Some clones fail to appear in such tables; in the studies checked, an unresolved V gene covers under half of the shortfall, and the cause of the remainder is unknown. V and J calls and clone size are given by that table; D and trimming were obtained from the DNA. The sample table holds under 130,000 clones, of which roughly nine tenths were seen once. Clones ranked in the top ten supply roughly 45% of the sample.

There are a few counts of this clone. The target of this receptor is not known. No base qualities exist here, and no much larger clone lies one base off it. There are 14 amino acids in the CDR3, from cysteine to phenylalanine inclusive. The CDR3 DNA has 42 bases and is translated from base 1. V was cut back by 4 bases and J by 10 bases, leaving a gap of 17 bases between them. CDR1 is given as SGHNT and CDR2 as YYREEE, both from the germline V gene (reference sequence). This chain is built from TRBV5-4 and TRBJ1-4, with TRBD1 perhaps the D gene, on 5 matching bases. This TCR was sampled from an adult who received the AZD1222 COVID-19 vaccine. Sequences were derived from peripheral blood, sampled 28 days after the second AZD1222 dose. The DNA reads TGTGCCAGCAGCCCGGCAGGGCAGGACTCAAAACTGTTTTTT. This gives the protein CASSPAGQDSKLFF. Outside the CDR3, residues come from the reference TRBV5-4 and TRBJ1-4 proteins, so the full variable domain is: ETGVTQSPTHLIKTRGQQVTLRCSSQSGHNTVSWYQQALGQGPQFIFQYYREEENGRGNFPPRFSGLQFPNYSSELNVNALELDDSALYLCASSPAGQDSKLFFGSGTQLSVL.